Presented here are 21 T cell receptor beta chains from one specimen sequenced in a study of identical twins. Each CDR3 protein gets one entry after TCRdb re-called the 5' RACE reads with MiXCR. Among 200,000 to 250,000 distinct CDR3 sequences listed, roughly 7.1% were seen once. These data are also associated with another study on T cells expressing NK-cell markers.

The specimen was CD8+ T cells sorted from blood. Receptors were obtained from a woman under 30 in good health.

This clonotype turned up a few times. J is TRBJ2-7 and V is TRBV6-5, with TRBD2 identical over 10 bases. Per germline, CDR1 MNHEY and CDR2 SVGAGI. The V segment lost 4 bases and the J segment 0 bases; nucleotides outside the gene matches: 3. This CDR3 comprises 15 residues. The CDR3 here is CASSWTSGSSYEQYF. DNA for the CDR3: TGTGCCAGCAGTTGGACTAGCGGCAGCTCCTACGAGCAGTACTTC.

At least ten counts were recorded for this clonotype. The chain recombines TRBV29-1 with TRBJ1-1, with D possibly TRBD1 on 5 matching bases. CDR1 and CDR2 (germline): SQVTM, ANQGSEA. The CDR3 covers 12 residues. The V gene lost 8 bases and the J gene lost 3 bases, with 13 bases spanning the gap. The CDR3 DNA reads as TGCAGCCCTTGGACACCTGACACTGAAGCTTTCTTT. The encoded protein is CSPWTPDTEAFF. Filled out from reference TRBV29-1 and TRBJ1-1, the complete variable domain reads SAVISQKPSRDICQRGTSLTIQCQVDSQVTMMFWYRQQPGQSLTLIATANQGSEATYESGFVIDKFPISRPNLTFSTLTVSNMSPEDSSIYLCSPWTPDTEAFFGQGTRLTVV.

Many counts were recorded for this clonotype. The chain is built from TRBV29-1 and TRBJ1-2; 9 bases map to TRBD1. Looked up from germline, CDR1 is SQVTM and CDR2 is ANQGSEA. J lost 4 bases, V lost 4 bases, and 7 bases had no gene match. The CDR3 runs to 14 residues. The CDR3 region has the DNA TGCAGCGTTGCCGGGACAGGGACTTTCTATGGCTACACCTTC. Protein: CSVAGTGTFYGYTF.

This clonotype was observed a handful of times. V and J are TRBV29-1 and TRBJ1-1; TRBD1 agrees at 7 bases. V shed 4 bases, J shed 4 bases, and the junction held 9 bases outside the gene matches. There are 14 residues in the CDR3. Germline-derived CDR1 and CDR2 are SQVTM and ANQGSEA. As DNA, the CDR3 is TGCAGCGTTGCGCCGGGACAGTACTTCACTGAAGCTTTCTTT. As protein: CSVAPGQYFTEAFF.

This clonotype was picked up a small number of times. The chain links TRBV7-9 to TRBJ2-3, with D possibly TRBD1 on 5 matching bases. The CDR3 spans 15 residues. CDR1 SEHNR and CDR2 FQNEAQ come from the germline V gene (reference sequence). V dropped 5 bases and J dropped 2 bases, with 14 bases sitting between them. CDR3 region: CASSPVVGVTDTQYF. As DNA, the CDR3 is TGTGCCAGCAGCCCAGTAGTAGGGGTCACAGATACGCAGTATTTT.

The chain has TRBV9 and TRBJ2-7; 14 bases are a match to TRBD2. Germline V gene lookup returns CDR1 SGDLS and CDR2 YYNGEE. Trimming removed 3 bases from V and 7 bases from J; junction bases left unmatched: 9. This CDR3 region has 16 residues. The DNA of the CDR3 is TGTGCCAGCAGCGCGGGACTAGCGGGAGTGACGGGGGAGCAGTACTTC. It yields the protein CASSAGLAGVTGEQYF.

This clonotype came up many times. The J gene is TRBJ2-7, the V gene TRBV12-3 or TRBV12-4; TRBD1 matches at 8 bases. This CDR3 has 14 residues. The V segment lost 6 bases and the J segment 4 bases; nucleotides outside the gene matches: 8. CDR3 nucleotides: TGTGCCAGCAGCACAGGGGGTCTTGGGTACGAGCAGTACTTC. Encoded protein: CASSTGGLGYEQYF.

This clonotype was picked up many times. The chain couples TRBV25-1 to TRBJ2-7, with 8 nucleotides matching TRBD1. This CDR3 comprises 14 residues. The V gene's germline CDR1 is MGHDK and CDR2 SYGVNS. The ends lost 1 base at V and 2 bases at J; junction bases unmatched: 1. The CDR3 DNA reads as TGTGCCAGCAGTGAATGGGACAGGACCTACGAGCAGTACTTC. Residues: CASSEWDRTYEQYF.

This clonotype was seen a few times. The V call is TRBV7-8, the J call TRBJ2-1; D is tentatively TRBD1 or TRBD2 (5 bases each). V was pared by 2 bases and J by 8 bases, with 16 bases between. The CDR3 consists of 15 residues. CDR1 is SGHVS, CDR2 FQNEAQ, per germline. The CDR3 DNA is TGTGCCAGCAGCTTAAGGGGCGGGCGAATCGATGAGCAGTTCTTC. Its protein is CASSLRGGRIDEQFF.

There are a few counts of this clonotype. The gene calls are TRBV4-3 and TRBJ1-3; TRBD1 is a possible D gene (5 bases). CDR3 length: 15 residues. Trimming stripped 6 bases from V and 2 bases from J, with 14 bases between. The germline V gene has CDR1 LGHNA and CDR2 YSLEER. The CDR3 loop is CASRLDSNPGNTIYF. The CDR3 coding sequence is TGCGCCAGCAGACTTGACAGTAATCCTGGAAACACCATATATTTT.

This clonotype appeared a few times. The rearrangement joins TRBV5-6 to TRBJ2-1; maybe TRBD1 (6 bases). Germline V gene data show CDR1 as SGHDT and CDR2 as YYEEEE. V was cut by 2 bases and J by 3 bases, with 12 bases left in between. The CDR3 sequence is 15 residues long. The chain's CDR3 is CASSFGGGNYNEQFF. In DNA form, the CDR3 reads TGTGCCAGCAGCTTCGGTGGGGGCAACTACAATGAGCAGTTCTTC.

This clonotype was recorded many times. The rearrangement joins TRBV11-2 to TRBJ1-1; D gene uncertain. V dropped 6 bases and J dropped 1 base, with 21 bases sitting between them. There are 17 residues in the CDR3. Germline values: CDR1 SGHAT, CDR2 FQNNGV. The CDR3 DNA sequence: TGTGCCAGCAGAGATACAACTGTAGGTGGCGCGAACACTGAAGCTTTCTTT. This encodes CASRDTTVGGANTEAFF.

This clonotype was seen many times. The V gene is TRBV5-6, the J gene TRBJ1-3; perhaps TRBD1 as D (5 bases). With 2 bases removed from V and 4 bases from J, the gap between germline ends came to 7 bases. The length of the CDR3 is 13 residues. Germline V CDR1 and CDR2: SGHDT, YYEEEE. The CDR3 bases are TGTGCCAGCAGCTTTAGGGGCGGAAACACCATATATTTT. Translation gives CASSFRGGNTIYF.

The chain couples TRBV6-1 to TRBJ2-2; 9 bases line up with TRBD2. CDR1 and CDR2 from the germline V gene are MNHNS and SASEGT. The J segment lost 6 bases and the V segment lost 9 bases, leaving 8 bases of the junction unmatched. This CDR3 comprises 14 residues. The CDR3 is CASWGGRAPGELFF. The CDR3 nucleotides read TGTGCCAGTTGGGGCGGGAGGGCTCCCGGGGAGCTGTTTTTT.

This clonotype was seen a few times. V and J are TRBV14 and TRBJ2-7; 7 bases are a match to TRBD2. CDR3 length: 14 amino acids. After removal of 6 bases from V and 5 bases from J, the junction contained 10 bases not matched to a gene. Germline V CDR1 and CDR2: SGHDN, FVKESK. The CDR3 protein is CASRPWEGSHEQYF. The CDR3 bases are TGTGCCAGCAGACCGTGGGAGGGAAGCCACGAGCAGTACTTC.

This clonotype was seen a few times. CDR3 nucleotide sequence: TGCGCCAGCAGCCAAGAGAGGGTGGAGACCCAGTACTTC. Translated, it gives CASSQERVETQYF. This chain links TRBV4-1 with TRBJ2-5, with D perhaps TRBD2 (5 bases). The V gene lost 0 bases and the J gene lost 5 bases, with 7 bases spanning the gap. This CDR3 contains 13 residues. Germline V gene data show CDR1 as MGHRA and CDR2 as YSYEKL.

Judged by abundance, this clonotype is medium-sized. Written as DNA, the CDR3 is TGTGCCACCAGGCCTACGCAAGGACCTGGCTACACCTTC. Translation gives CATRPTQGPGYTF. The V call is TRBV10-3, the J call TRBJ1-2; no firm D call. The CDR3 sequence is 13 residues long. The germline CDR1 and CDR2 sequences are ENHRY and SYGVKD. The V end lost 10 bases, the J end lost 7 bases, and 19 bases lay between the germline ends.

A few counts support this clonotype. The chain has TRBV5-1 and TRBJ2-2; a possible D gene is TRBD2 (5 bases). Trimming took 0 bases from V and 0 from J, leaving 12 bases between them. This CDR3 is 17 amino acids long. The germline CDR1 and CDR2 sequences are SGHRS and YFSETQ. The CDR3 protein is CASSLAAGVTNTGELFF. CDR3 sequence (DNA): TGCGCCAGCAGCTTGGCCGCCGGGGTTACGAACACCGGGGAGCTGTTTTTT. The full variable domain, in which reference TRBV5-1 and TRBJ2-2 provide the parts outside the CDR3, is KAGVTQTPRYLIKTRGQQVTLSCSPISGHRSVSWYQQTPGQGLQFLFEYFSETQRNKGNFPGRFSGRQFSNSRSEMNVSTLELGDSALYLCASSLAAGVTNTGELFFGEGSRLTVL.

This clonotype appeared many times. The CDR3 region has the DNA TGTGCCAGCAGCTTAGGGGTGATGAACACTGAAGCTTTCTTT. This codes for CASSLGVMNTEAFF. The V gene is TRBV7-9, the J gene TRBJ1-1; D not certain. This CDR3 spans 14 amino acids. Germline lookup yields CDR1 SEHNR and CDR2 FQNEAQ (reference sequence). Trimming removed 1 base from V and 0 bases from J, with 6 bases in between.

The table lists this clonotype with many counts. The V gene is TRBV7-9, the J gene TRBJ1-1; D is unresolved. Germline V gene sequence: CDR1 SEHNR, CDR2 FQNEAQ (reference sequence). Trimming took 0 bases from V and 7 from J, leaving 0 bases between them. CDR3 length: 10 residues. CDR3 nucleotides: TGTGCCAGCAGCTTAGCTGAAGCTTTCTTT. Translated: CASSLAEAFF.

Ten or more counts support this clonotype. The rearrangement links TRBV7-9 to TRBJ2-1; possible D gene TRBD2, 6 bases. This CDR3 contains 16 residues. The germline gives CDR1 SEHNR, CDR2 FQNEAQ (reference sequence). With 5 bases removed from V and 3 bases from J, the gap between germline ends came to 17 bases. The CDR3 protein is CASSGPSSGVYNEQFF. The CDR3 nucleotides read TGTGCCAGCAGCGGGCCGAGTAGCGGAGTCTACAATGAGCAGTTCTTC.